Below, one TCR beta chain is given with its context. V was pared by 0 bases and J by 1 base, with 10 bases between. The CDR3 covers 17 residues. Germline CDR1 reads SNHLY; CDR2 reads FYNNEI. The record originates from a study of blood T cell repertoires in COVID-19. For the study at large: Some COVID-19 samples were acute and others convalescent; all came from the United States, Italy and Spain. T cells, B-cell-depleted T cells, or PBMCs provided the cDNA or gDNA that served as material.

Per the study methods: Amplification from reference gene primers served as the basis for estimated nucleated cell counts. Generated by immunoSEQ multiplex PCR, the TCRdb table keeps only in-frame clones and is missing some. The D gene and trimming were derived from the DNA, and the V and J assignments and clone size from that table. The top ten hold over 15% of the sample, which has roughly 130,000 clones, approximately 80% seen once. The chain is built from TRBV2 and TRBJ1-6; a weak D match, TRBD1 (5 bases). Sequencing was carried out using peripheral blood. The TCR comes from a woman in her fifties or sixties with acute or convalescent COVID-19. This chain's CDR3 is CASSEAGGPSYNSPLHF. The CDR3 nucleotides read TGTGCCAGCAGTGAAGCCGGGGGACCGTCCTATAATTCACCCCTCCACTTT.